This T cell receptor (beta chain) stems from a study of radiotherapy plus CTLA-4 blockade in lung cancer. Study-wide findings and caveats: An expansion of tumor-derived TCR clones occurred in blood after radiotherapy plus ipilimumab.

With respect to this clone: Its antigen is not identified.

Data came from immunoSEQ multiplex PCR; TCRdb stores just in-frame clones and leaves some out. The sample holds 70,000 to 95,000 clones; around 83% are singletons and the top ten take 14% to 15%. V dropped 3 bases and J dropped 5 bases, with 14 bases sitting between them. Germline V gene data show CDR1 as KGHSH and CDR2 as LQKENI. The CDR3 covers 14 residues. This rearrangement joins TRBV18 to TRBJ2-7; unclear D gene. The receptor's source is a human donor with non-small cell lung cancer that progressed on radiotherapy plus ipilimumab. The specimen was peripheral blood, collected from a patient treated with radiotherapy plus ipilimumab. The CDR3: CASSPGLNRDEQYF. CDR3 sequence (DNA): TGTGCCAGCTCACCGGGCCTTAATAGAGACGAGCAGTACTTC.